These T cell receptor beta chains were read from a single sample in a study of blood T cells in healthy people across ages. TCRdb reprocessed the 5' RACE reads via MiXCR and lists one record per CDR3 protein. The data show roughly 1.5 million distinct CDR3 sequences, around 40% seen once. Sequenced input: blood. The receptors were gathered from a woman in her late teens or twenties in good health. Both conserved end residues are part of each CDR3. Fields, in order: V gene, J gene, clone size, CDR3 protein. Only some rows state a clone size, as once, few, many or a class for expanded clones.

>TRBV6-5|TRBJ1-1|few
CASSYIRAGRATEAFF
>TRBV12-3/TRBV12-4|TRBJ1-6|-
CASSFRSGPLHF
>TRBV21-1|TRBJ1-5|-
CASSGSREVNQPQHF
>TRBV7-9|TRBJ1-2|few
CASLLLWGQKDDYTF
>TRBV29-1|TRBJ2-1|-
CSVEGLNSYNEQFF
>TRBV11-2|TRBJ2-7|few
CASSLASGWLYEQYF
>TRBV10-3|TRBJ2-3|-
CAISRAGLTDTQYF
>TRBV7-9|TRBJ1-4|few
CASSPGAGNEKLFF
>TRBV10-3|TRBJ2-7|few
CAISEPQLMTYEQYF
>TRBV20-1|TRBJ2-3|few
CSAPHTDTQYF
>TRBV12-3/TRBV12-4|TRBJ2-7|-
CASSLGPGDLAVDYEQYF
>TRBV2|TRBJ1-4|-
CASTEWGPRTNEKLFF
>TRBV7-9|TRBJ1-2|-
CASSRADAGYTF
>TRBV15|TRBJ1-1|few
CATSRQSRTEAFF
>TRBV6-4|TRBJ1-6|many
CASSDGQGNSPLHF
>TRBV6-2/TRBV6-3|TRBJ2-7|-
CASSMRTGAAYEQYF
>TRBV5-1|TRBJ2-1|-
CASSSGLAINEQFF
>TRBV5-1|TRBJ2-7|-
CASSLAAIQGSRAYEQYF
>TRBV20-1|TRBJ2-1|few
CSARIVGASDEQFF
>TRBV12-3/TRBV12-4|TRBJ1-5|few
CASRQSNQPQHF
>TRBV5-1|TRBJ2-2|-
CASSLGSRANTGELFF
>TRBV12-3/TRBV12-4|TRBJ2-1|once
CASSPSRVLLYNEQFF
>TRBV6-6|TRBJ1-1|-
CASSYSGANTEAFF
>TRBV7-9|-|-
CASSQRDTSRETQYF
>TRBV7-6|TRBJ2-1|-
CASSLASGRGNEQFF
>TRBV4-2|TRBJ2-1|-
CASSQARSLWTSAPPYNEQFF
>TRBV5-1|TRBJ2-2|-
CASSLSTSGRAGELFF
>TRBV5-1|TRBJ2-7|-
CASSQRTGADEQYF
>TRBV6-5|TRBJ2-5|few
CASSYSRWETQYF
>TRBV12-3/TRBV12-4|TRBJ2-6|few
CASSLELPGANVLTF
>TRBV9|TRBJ2-7|once
CASSVDPDRAYEQYF
>TRBV29-1|TRBJ1-1|few
CSTDLAFF
>TRBV10-3|TRBJ1-2|few
CAISVGTAVNYGYTF
>TRBV4-1|TRBJ2-1|-
CASSQPLRGGLRNEQFF
>TRBV29-1|TRBJ1-3|-
CSVGTREAGNTIYF
>TRBV3-1|TRBJ2-5|few
CASRVAETQYF
>TRBV5-5|TRBJ2-1|-
CASSSVPRGHNEQFF
>TRBV7-2|TRBJ2-7|-
CASSLVGTGNPYEQYF
>TRBV6-2/TRBV6-3|TRBJ1-1|few
CASSYARQVVTEAFF
>TRBV5-1|TRBJ1-4|few
CASSPQGVSNEKLFF
>TRBV12-3/TRBV12-4|TRBJ2-1|few
CASSRVGFGYNEQFF
>TRBV29-1|TRBJ1-4|few
CSVEDPGGRRFF
>TRBV6-4|TRBJ2-5|-
CASSEYPGDYNEQYF
>TRBV20-1|TRBJ2-1|once
CSEGHPYNEQFF
>TRBV18|TRBJ1-1|-
CASSPPDSISAFF
>TRBV12-3/TRBV12-4|TRBJ2-1|once
CASSARFLKARDHYNEQFF
>TRBV20-1|TRBJ1-2|-
CSARDGRREANYGYTF
>TRBV6-5|TRBJ2-5|-
CASSYSRGTGRGTQYF